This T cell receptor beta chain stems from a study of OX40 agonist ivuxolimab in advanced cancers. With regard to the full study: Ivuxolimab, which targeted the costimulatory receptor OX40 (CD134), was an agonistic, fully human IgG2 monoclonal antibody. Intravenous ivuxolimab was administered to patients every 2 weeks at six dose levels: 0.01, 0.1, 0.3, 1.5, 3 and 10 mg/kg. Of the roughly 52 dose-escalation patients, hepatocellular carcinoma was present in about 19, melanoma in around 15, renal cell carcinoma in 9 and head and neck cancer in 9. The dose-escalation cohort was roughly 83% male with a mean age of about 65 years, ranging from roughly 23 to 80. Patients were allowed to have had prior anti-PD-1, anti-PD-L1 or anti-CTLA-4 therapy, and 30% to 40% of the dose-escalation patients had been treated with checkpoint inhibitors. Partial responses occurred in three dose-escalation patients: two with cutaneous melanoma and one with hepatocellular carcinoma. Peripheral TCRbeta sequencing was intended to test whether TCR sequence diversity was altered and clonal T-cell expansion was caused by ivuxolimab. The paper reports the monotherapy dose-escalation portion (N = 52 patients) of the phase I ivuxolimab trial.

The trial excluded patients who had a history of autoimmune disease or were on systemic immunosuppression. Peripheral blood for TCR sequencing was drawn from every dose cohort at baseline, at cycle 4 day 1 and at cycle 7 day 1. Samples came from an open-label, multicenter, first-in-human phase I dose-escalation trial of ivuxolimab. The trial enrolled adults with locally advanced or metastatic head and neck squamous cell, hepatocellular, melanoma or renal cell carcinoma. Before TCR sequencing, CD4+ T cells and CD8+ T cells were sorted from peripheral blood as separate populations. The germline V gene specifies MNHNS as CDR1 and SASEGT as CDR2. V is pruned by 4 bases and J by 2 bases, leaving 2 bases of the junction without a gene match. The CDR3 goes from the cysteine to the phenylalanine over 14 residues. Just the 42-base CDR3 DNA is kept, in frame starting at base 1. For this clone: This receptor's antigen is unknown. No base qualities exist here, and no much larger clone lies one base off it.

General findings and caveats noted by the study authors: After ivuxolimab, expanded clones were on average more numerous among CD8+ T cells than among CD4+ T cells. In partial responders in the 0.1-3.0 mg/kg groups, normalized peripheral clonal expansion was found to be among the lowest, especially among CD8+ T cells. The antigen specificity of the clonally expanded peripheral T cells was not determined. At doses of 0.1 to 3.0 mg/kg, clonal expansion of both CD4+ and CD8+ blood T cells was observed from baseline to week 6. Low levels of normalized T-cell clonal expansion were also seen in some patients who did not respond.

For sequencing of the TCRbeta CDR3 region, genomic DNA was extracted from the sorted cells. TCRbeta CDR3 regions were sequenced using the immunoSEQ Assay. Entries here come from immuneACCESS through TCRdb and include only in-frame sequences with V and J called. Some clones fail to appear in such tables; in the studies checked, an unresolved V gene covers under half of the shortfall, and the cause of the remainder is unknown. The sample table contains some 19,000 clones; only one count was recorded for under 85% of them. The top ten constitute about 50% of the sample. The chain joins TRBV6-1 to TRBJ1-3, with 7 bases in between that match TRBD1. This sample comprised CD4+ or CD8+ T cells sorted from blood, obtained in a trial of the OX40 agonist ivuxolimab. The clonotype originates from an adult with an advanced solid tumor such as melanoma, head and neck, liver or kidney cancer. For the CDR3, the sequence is CASSVTGPGNTIYF. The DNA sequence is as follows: TGTGCCAGCAGTGTGACAGGGCCTGGAAACACCATATATTTT.